This TCR beta chain was captured by sequencing in a study of blood T cell repertoires in COVID-19. About the study: From the United States, Italy and Spain came samples of acute and convalescent COVID-19.

Clones were sequenced by immunoSEQ multiplex PCR, and TCRdb holds only the in-frame ones, with some missing. The sample has more than 150,000 clones, around nine tenths seen once; the top ten hold roughly an eighth. Germline CDR1 and CDR2: MNHEY and SVGEGT. Germline trimming cut 4 bases from V and 0 bases from J; bases unmatched to any gene: 10. This CDR3 comprises 18 residues. Sequencing was carried out using peripheral blood. The rearrangement joins TRBV6-2 or TRBV6-3 to TRBJ2-4; TRBD2 aligns across 9 bases. The sequence came from an older woman with COVID-19, enrolled during active disease. The CDR3 bases are TGTGCCAGCAGTTTGGGGCTAGCGGGAATCCTAGCCAAAAACATTCAGTACTTC. It codes for CASSLGLAGILAKNIQYF.